This is a list of T cell receptor beta chains from one sample in a study of blood T cell repertoires in COVID-19. Sequencing was performed with immunoSEQ multiplex PCR; in TCRdb, only in-frame clones are kept and a portion is missing. The table shows 80,000 or so clones, with 80% to 90% occurring only once. Sequenced sample: peripheral blood. The origin of the receptors is a woman aged 55-70 years with acute or convalescent COVID-19. The CDR3 runs from the conserved cysteine through the conserved F or W. D genes are given only for firm matches. Clone size, where shown, is once, few, many, or a class for clones that have expanded.

.	.	TRBV19	TRBJ2-2	CASSPSLAVGELFF	TGTGCCAGTAGCCCTTCCCTAGCAGTCGGGGAGCTGTTTTTT
few	TRBD1	TRBV28	TRBJ1-2	CASSLGGQGNYGYTF	TGTGCCAGCAGTTTAGGGGGACAGGGGAACTATGGCTACACCTTC
.	TRBD1	TRBV5-1	TRBJ2-2	CASSSGQQNTGELFF	TGCGCCAGCAGCTCGGGACAGCAGAACACCGGGGAGCTGTTTTTT
.	.	TRBV10-2	TRBJ2-1	CASSESGGQGNEQFF	TGCGCCAGCAGTGAATCGGGGGGCCAGGGGAATGAGCAGTTCTTC
.	TRBD1	TRBV7-2	TRBJ1-2	CASSLAGTGATRF	TGTGCCAGCAGTTTAGCCGGGACAGGCGCTACCCGCTTC
many	TRBD1	TRBV19	TRBJ2-1	CASISHLGTGREQFF	TGTGCCAGTATAAGCCACCTTGGGACAGGACGTGAGCAGTTCTTC
few	.	TRBV9	TRBJ2-3	CASSVGGLGADLTDTQYF	TGTGCCAGCAGCGTAGGCGGGCTGGGTGCCGACCTCACAGATACGCAGTATTTT
once	.	TRBV18	TRBJ1-3	CASRPRGSGGETGNTIYF	TGTGCCAGCCGACCACGAGGTTCGGGAGGGGAAACAGGAAACACCATATATTTT
once	.	TRBV6-1	TRBJ1-3	CASSDLQGSGNTIYF	TGTGCCAGCAGTGACCTACAGGGCTCTGGAAACACCATATATTTT
.	.	TRBV18	TRBJ2-6	CASSLDGVFSGANVLTF	TGTGCCAGCTCACTTGATGGAGTTTTCTCTGGGGCCAACGTCCTGACTTTC
.	.	TRBV7-6	TRBJ2-5	CASSLNGGVETQYF	TGTGCCAGCAGCTTAAACGGGGGTGTAGAGACCCAGTACTTC
.	TRBD2	TRBV7-2	TRBJ2-1	CASSLARTSGGASNEQFF	TGTGCCAGCAGCTTAGCCCGGACTAGCGGGGGGGCCAGCAATGAGCAGTTCTTC
.	.	TRBV7-2	TRBJ1-1	CASSLIGGAPGDTEAFF	TGTGCCAGCAGCTTAATAGGGGGGGCTCCAGGGGACACTGAAGCTTTCTTT
.	.	TRBV5-1	TRBJ1-1	CASSLIPGRETEAFF	TGCGCCAGCAGCTTGATCCCGGGGAGGGAAACTGAAGCTTTCTTT
.	.	TRBV7-9	TRBJ1-2	CASSLNPMWGPLFGYTF	TGTGCCAGCAGCTTAAATCCCATGTGGGGCCCCTTATTTGGCTACACCTTC
.	TRBD1	TRBV3-1/TRBV3-2	TRBJ1-2	CASSQDLSRGLGYTF	TGTGCCAGCAGCCAAGATCTCAGCAGGGGGCTAGGCTACACCTTC
.	TRBD1	TRBV6-6	TRBJ2-3	CASSRQNQGAGTDTQYF	TGTGCCAGCAGCCGACAGAACCAGGGGGCGGGCACAGATACGCAGTATTTT
.	.	TRBV5-1	TRBJ2-2	CASRLGHENTGELFF	TGCGCCAGCAGGTTGGGACACGAAAACACCGGGGAGCTGTTTTTT
.	.	TRBV15	TRBJ2-1	CATSRGTSGEQFF	TGTGCCACCAGCAGGGGGACTTCGGGTGAGCAGTTCTTC
.	.	TRBV13	TRBJ2-5	CASSLRGGKEETQYF	TGTGCCAGCAGCTTAAGAGGAGGGAAAGAAGAGACCCAGTACTTC
.	TRBD1	TRBV5-1	TRBJ2-7	CASSPGQGAYEQYF	TGCGCCAGCAGCCCGGGACAGGGGGCATACGAGCAGTACTTC
.	TRBD2	TRBV2	TRBJ2-4	CASRNYPLAGGIKNIQYF	TGTGCCAGCAGGAATTACCCACTAGCGGGGGGGATCAAAAACATTCAGTACTTC
.	TRBD2	TRBV4-1	TRBJ2-7	CASSQRLAMVSYEQYF	TGCGCCAGCAGCCAACGACTAGCGATGGTCTCCTACGAGCAGTACTTC
once	TRBD1	TRBV7-6	TRBJ2-2	CASSLSRTGLNTGELFF	TGTGCCAGCAGCTTATCCCGGACAGGGCTTAACACCGGGGAGCTGTTTTTT
.	.	TRBV30	TRBJ1-6	CAWSIGQSSYNSPLHF	TGTGCCTGGAGTATAGGACAGAGCTCCTATAATTCACCCCTCCACTTT
medium-sized	.	TRBV12-5	TRBJ2-7	CASGRDRGEGYF	TGTGCTAGTGGTAGAGACCGGGGAGAGGGGTACTTC
.	TRBD1	TRBV4-1	TRBJ1-1	CASSQGGTGVGNTEAFF	TGCGCCAGCAGCCAAGGAGGGACAGGGGTGGGGAACACTGAAGCTTTCTTT
.	TRBD1	TRBV5-1	TRBJ2-3	CASSSEGQGRDTQYF	TGCGCCAGCAGCTCAGAGGGACAGGGTAGAGATACGCAGTATTTT
.	.	TRBV24-1	TRBJ2-5	CATSDSGFQETQYF	TGTGCCACCAGTGATTCAGGGTTCCAAGAGACCCAGTACTTC
.	TRBD2	TRBV5-1	TRBJ2-1	CASSPGLGSGGAAPYNEQFF	TGCGCCAGCAGCCCAGGACTCGGGAGCGGGGGGGCCGCGCCCTACAATGAGCAGTTCTTC
.	TRBD1	TRBV10-2	TRBJ2-3	CASSDPDRVRTDTQYF	TGCGCCAGCAGTGATCCGGACAGGGTTCGCACAGATACGCAGTATTTT
few	.	TRBV29-1	TRBJ1-1	CSVATVSMNTEAFF	TGCAGCGTTGCGACGGTTAGCATGAACACTGAAGCTTTCTTT
few	.	TRBV6-5	TRBJ1-2	CASSPDRKYGYTF	TGTGCCAGCAGCCCGGACAGAAAATATGGCTACACCTTC
.	TRBD1	TRBV14	TRBJ1-1	CASSQVQGKAEAFF	TGTGCCAGCAGCCAAGTACAGGGGAAGGCTGAAGCTTTCTTT
.	.	TRBV30	TRBJ1-4	CAWSVQQRNEKLFF	TGTGCCTGGAGTGTACAACAGAGAAATGAAAAACTGTTTTTT
.	.	TRBV11-3	TRBJ2-1	CASSSTGRGGTYNEQFF	TGTGCCAGCAGCTCGACAGGGCGCGGGGGGACCTACAATGAGCAGTTCTTC
.	.	TRBV5-1	TRBJ2-3	CASSLNPYTDTQYF	TGCGCCAGCAGCTTGAACCCCTACACAGATACGCAGTATTTT
.	.	TRBV2	TRBJ1-1	CASSGGWGNTEAFF	TGTGCCAGCAGTGGGGGCTGGGGGAACACTGAAGCTTTCTTT